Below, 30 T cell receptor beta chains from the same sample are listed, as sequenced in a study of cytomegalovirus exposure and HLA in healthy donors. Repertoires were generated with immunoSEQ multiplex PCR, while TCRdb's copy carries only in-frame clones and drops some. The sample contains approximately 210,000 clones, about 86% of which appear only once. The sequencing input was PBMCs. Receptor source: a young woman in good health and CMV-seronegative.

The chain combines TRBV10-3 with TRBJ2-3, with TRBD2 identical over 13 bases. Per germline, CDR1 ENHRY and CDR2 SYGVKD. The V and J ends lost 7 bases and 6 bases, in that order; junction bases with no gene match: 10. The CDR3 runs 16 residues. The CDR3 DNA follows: TGTGCCATCAACCTAGGACTAGCGGGAGAAGGGGATACGCAGTATTTT. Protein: CAINLGLAGEGDTQYF.

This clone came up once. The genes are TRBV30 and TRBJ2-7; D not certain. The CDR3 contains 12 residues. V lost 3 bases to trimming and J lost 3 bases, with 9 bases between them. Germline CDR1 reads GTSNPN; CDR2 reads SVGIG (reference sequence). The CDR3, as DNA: TGTGCCTGGAGCTTTATCGGCTACGAGCAGTACTTC. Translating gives CAWSFIGYEQYF.

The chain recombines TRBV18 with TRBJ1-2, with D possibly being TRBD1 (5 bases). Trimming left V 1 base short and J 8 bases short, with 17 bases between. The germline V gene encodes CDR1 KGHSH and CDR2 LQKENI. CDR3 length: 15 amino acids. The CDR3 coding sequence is TGTGCCAGCTCACCACAGGGACGGATAGCGGGGGGCTACACCTTC. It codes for CASSPQGRIAGGYTF.

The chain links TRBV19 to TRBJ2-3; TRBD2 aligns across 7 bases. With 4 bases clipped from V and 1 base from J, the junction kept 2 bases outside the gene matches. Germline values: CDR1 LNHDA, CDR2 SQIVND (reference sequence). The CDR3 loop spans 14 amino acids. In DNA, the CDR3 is TGTGCCAGTAGTAGTGCGGGAGGCACAGATACGCAGTATTTT. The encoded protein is CASSSAGGTDTQYF. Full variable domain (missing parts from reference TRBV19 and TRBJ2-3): DGGITQSPKYLFRKEGQNVTLSCEQNLNHDAMYWYRQDPGQGLRLIYYSQIVNDFQKGDIAEGYSVSREKKESFPLTVTSAQKNPTAFYLCASSSAGGTDTQYFGPGTRLTVL.

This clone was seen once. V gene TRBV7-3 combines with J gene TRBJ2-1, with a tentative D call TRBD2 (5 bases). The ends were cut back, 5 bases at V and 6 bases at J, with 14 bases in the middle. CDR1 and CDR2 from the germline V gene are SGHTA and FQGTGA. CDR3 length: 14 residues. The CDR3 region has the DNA TGTGCCAGCAGCCTCTTCGGAGGAGTCAATGAGCAGTTCTTC. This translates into CASSLFGGVNEQFF.

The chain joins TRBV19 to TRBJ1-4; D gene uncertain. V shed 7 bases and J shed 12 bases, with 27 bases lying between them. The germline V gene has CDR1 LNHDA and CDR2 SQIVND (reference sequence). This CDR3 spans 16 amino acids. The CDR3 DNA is TGTGCCAGTACCCTCGGTCGTGTACCTCCAACCCCGCAACTGTTTTTT. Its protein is CASTLGRVPPTPQLFF. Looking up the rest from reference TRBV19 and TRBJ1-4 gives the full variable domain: DGGITQSPKYLFRKEGQNVTLSCEQNLNHDAMYWYRQDPGQGLRLIYYSQIVNDFQKGDIAEGYSVSREKKESFPLTVTSAQKNPTAFYLCASTLGRVPPTPQLFFGSGTQLSVL.

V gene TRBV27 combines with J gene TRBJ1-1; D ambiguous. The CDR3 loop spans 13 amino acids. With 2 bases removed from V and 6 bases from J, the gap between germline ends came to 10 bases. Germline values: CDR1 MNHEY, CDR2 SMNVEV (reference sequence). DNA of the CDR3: TGTGCCAGCAGTTTACGAGGGCCCGCTGAAGCTTTCTTT. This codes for CASSLRGPAEAFF.

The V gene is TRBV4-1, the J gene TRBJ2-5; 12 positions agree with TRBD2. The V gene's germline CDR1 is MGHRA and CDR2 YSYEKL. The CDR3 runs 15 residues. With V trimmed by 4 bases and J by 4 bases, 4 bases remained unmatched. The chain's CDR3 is CASSPRLAGAETQYF. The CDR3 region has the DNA TGCGCCAGCAGCCCTCGACTAGCGGGAGCAGAGACCCAGTACTTC.

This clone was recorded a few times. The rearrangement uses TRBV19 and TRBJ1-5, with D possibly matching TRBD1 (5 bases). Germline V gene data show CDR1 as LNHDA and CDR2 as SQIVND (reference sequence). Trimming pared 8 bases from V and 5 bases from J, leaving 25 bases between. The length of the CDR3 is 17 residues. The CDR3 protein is CASRYSSGNHVDQPQHF. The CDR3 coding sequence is TGTGCCAGTCGTTACTCCTCAGGGAACCATGTGGATCAGCCCCAGCATTTT.

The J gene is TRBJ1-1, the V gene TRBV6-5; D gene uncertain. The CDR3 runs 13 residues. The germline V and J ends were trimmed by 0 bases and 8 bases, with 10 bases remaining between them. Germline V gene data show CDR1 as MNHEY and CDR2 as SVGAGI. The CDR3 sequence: CASSYSSAAEAFF. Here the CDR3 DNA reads TGTGCCAGCAGTTACTCCTCTGCGGCGGAAGCTTTCTTT.

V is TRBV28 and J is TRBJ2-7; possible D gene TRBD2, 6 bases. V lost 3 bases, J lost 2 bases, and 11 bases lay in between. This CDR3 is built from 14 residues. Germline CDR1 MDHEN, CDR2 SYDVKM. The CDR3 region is CASSLVGGAYEQYF. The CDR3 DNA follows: TGTGCCAGCAGTTTGGTGGGGGGTGCCTACGAGCAGTACTTC.

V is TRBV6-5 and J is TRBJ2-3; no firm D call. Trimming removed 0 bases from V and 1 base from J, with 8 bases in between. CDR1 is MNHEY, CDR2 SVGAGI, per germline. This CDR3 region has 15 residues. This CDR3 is CASSYSGRGTDTQYF. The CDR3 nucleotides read TGTGCCAGCAGTTACTCGGGTCGGGGCACAGATACGCAGTATTTT.

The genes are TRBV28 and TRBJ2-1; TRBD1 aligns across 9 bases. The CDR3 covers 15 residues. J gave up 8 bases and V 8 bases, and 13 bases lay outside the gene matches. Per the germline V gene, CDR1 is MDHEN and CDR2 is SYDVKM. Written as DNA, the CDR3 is TGTGCCAGCCGAATTCGGGACAGGGAGGAGGATGAGCAGTTCTTC. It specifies CASRIRDREEDEQFF.

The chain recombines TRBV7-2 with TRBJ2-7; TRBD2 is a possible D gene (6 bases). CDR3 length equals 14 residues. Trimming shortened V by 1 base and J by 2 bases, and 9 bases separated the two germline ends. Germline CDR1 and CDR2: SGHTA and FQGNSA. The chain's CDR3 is CASSLGSGTYEQYF. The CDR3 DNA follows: TGTGCCAGCAGCTTAGGTAGCGGAACCTACGAGCAGTACTTC.

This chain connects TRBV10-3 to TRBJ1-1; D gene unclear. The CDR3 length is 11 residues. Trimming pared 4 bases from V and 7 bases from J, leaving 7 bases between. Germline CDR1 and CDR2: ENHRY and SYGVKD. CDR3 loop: CAISGGVEAFF. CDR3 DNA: TGTGCCATCAGTGGAGGTGTTGAAGCTTTCTTT.

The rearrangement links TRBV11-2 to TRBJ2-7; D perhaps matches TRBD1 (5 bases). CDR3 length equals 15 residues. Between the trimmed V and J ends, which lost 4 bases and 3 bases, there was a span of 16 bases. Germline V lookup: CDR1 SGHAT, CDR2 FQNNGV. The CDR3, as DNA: TGTGCCAGCAGCTCCCCCCAGGGAAATCTCTACGAGCAGTACTTC. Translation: CASSSPQGNLYEQYF.

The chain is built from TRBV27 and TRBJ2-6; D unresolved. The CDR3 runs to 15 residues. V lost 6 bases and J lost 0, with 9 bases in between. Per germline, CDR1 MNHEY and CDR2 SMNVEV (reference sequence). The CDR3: CASRPEISGANVLTF. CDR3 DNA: TGTGCCAGCAGGCCCGAGATCTCTGGGGCCAACGTCCTGACTTTC.

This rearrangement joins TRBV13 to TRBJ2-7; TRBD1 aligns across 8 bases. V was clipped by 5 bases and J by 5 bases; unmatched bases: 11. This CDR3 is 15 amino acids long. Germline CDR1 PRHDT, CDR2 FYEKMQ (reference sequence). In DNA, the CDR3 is TGTGCCAGCAGCCTCGGACAGGGAGTATTCCACGAGCAGTACTTC. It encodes CASSLGQGVFHEQYF.

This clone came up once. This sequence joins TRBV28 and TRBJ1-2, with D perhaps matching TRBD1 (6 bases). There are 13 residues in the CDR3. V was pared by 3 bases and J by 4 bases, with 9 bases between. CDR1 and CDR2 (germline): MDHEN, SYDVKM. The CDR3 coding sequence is TGTGCCAGCAGTTTCAGGGGAGCCTATGGCTACACCTTC. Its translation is CASSFRGAYGYTF.

For the CDR3, the DNA is TGTGCCAGCGAAGGCAGGGGGCCCAAAGAGACCCAGTACTTC. Translation: CASEGRGPKETQYF. This chain uses TRBV6-5 with TRBJ2-5, with 8 bases aligning to TRBD1. V lost 8 bases, J lost 3 bases, and 8 bases stayed unmatched. The CDR3 has 14 residues. The germline V gene encodes CDR1 MNHEY and CDR2 SVGAGI.

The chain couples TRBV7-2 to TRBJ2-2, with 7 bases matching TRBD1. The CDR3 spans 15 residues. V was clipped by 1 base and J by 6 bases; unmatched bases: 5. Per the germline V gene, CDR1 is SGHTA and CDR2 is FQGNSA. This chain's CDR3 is CASSLEPTGAGELFF. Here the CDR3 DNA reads TGTGCCAGCAGCTTAGAACCCACAGGGGCCGGGGAGCTGTTTTTT.

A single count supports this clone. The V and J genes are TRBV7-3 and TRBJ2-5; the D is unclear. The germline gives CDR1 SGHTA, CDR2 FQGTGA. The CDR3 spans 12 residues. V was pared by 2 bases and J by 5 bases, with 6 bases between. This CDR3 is CASSLCQETQYF. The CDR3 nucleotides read TGTGCCAGCAGCTTATGTCAGGAGACCCAGTACTTC.

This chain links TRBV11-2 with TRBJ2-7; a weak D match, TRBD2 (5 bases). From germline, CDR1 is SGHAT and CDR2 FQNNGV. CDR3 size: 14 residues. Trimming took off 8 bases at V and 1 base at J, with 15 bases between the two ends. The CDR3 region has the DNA TGTGCCAGCGGAGGCATTGAGCTTTCCTACGAGCAGTACTTC. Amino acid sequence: CASGGIELSYEQYF.

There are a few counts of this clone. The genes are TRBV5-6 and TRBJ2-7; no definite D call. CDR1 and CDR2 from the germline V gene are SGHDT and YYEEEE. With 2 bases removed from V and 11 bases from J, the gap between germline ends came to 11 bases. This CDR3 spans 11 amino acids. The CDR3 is CASSFEGVEYF. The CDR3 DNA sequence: TGTGCCAGCAGCTTTGAAGGAGTGGAGTACTTC.

CDR3 coding DNA: TGTGCCAGCAGCCAGACTAGCGGACTAGATACGCAGTATTTT. This encodes CASSQTSGLDTQYF. This sequence joins TRBV14 and TRBJ2-3; 9 nucleotides agree with TRBD2. Trimming at V came to 3 bases and at J to 5 bases, leaving 3 bases not matched to a gene. The germline V gene has CDR1 SGHDN and CDR2 FVKESK. The CDR3 spans 14 residues. The entire variable domain, with the rest obtained from reference TRBV14 and TRBJ2-3, is as follows: EAGVTQFPSHSVIEKGQTVTLRCDPISGHDNLYWYRRVMGKEIKFLLHFVKESKQDESGMPNNRFLAERTGGTYSTLKVQPAELEDSGVYFCASSQTSGLDTQYFGPGTRLTVL.

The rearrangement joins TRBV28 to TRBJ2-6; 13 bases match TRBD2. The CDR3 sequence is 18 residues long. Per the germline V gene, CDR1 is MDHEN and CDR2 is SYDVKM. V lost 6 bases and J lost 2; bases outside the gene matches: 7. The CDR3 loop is CASSSPGLAGPGANVLTF. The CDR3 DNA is TGTGCCAGCAGCTCCCCGGGACTAGCGGGACCTGGGGCCAACGTCCTGACTTTC. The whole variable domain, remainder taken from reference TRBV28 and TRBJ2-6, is DVKVTQSSRYLVKRTGEKVFLECVQDMDHENMFWYRQDPGLGLRLIYFSYDVKMKEKGDIPEGYSVSREKKERFSLILESASTNQTSMYLCASSSPGLAGPGANVLTFGAGSRLTVL.

This CDR3 is CASSHPGAGEQFF. The CDR3 DNA is TGTGCCAGCAGCCATCCGGGAGCCGGTGAGCAGTTCTTC. The chain employs TRBV14 and TRBJ2-1, with D possibly TRBD2 on 6 matching bases. From germline, CDR1 is SGHDN and CDR2 FVKESK. Trimming took off 3 bases at V and 9 bases at J, with 12 bases between the two ends. This CDR3 has 13 amino acids.

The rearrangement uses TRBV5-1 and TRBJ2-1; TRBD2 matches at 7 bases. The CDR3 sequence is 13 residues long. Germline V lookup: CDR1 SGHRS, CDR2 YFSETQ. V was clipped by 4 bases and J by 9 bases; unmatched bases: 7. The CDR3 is CASSNGLEVEQFF. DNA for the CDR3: TGCGCCAGCAGCAATGGACTAGAGGTTGAGCAGTTCTTC.

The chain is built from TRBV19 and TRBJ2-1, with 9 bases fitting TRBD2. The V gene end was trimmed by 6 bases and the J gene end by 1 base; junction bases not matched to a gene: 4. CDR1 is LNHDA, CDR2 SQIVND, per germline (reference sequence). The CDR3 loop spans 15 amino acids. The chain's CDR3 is CASSSSGASYNEQFF. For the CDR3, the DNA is TGTGCCAGTAGCTCTAGCGGGGCATCCTACAATGAGCAGTTCTTC.

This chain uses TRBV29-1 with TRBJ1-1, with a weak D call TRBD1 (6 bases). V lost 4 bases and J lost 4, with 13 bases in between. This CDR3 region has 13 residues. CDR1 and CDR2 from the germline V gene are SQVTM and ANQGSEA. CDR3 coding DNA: TGCAGCGTTGTCCTGGGGGCGCGCACTGAAGCTTTCTTT. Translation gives CSVVLGARTEAFF.